This T cell receptor (beta chain) was sequenced during a study of post-analysis software for immune sequencing data. Tagging with unique molecular identifiers was a feature of the TCR beta cDNA libraries. TCRdb ran MiXCR on the PCR reads and lists one entry per CDR3 protein. Of roughly 870,000 distinct CDR3 sequences listed, approximately 53% were seen once; the top ten hold approximately 4.5%. The specimen sequenced was blood. The receptor was isolated from a girl aged 10 to 17 with multiple sclerosis.

In nucleotides, the CDR3 is TGTGCCAGCAGTTTTACAGGGGCCAATGAGCAGTTCTTC. Encoded protein: CASSFTGANEQFF. The chain links TRBV6-5 to TRBJ2-1; 7 bases map to TRBD1. The CDR3 loop spans 13 amino acids. Germline V gene sequence: CDR1 MNHEY, CDR2 SVGAGI. V trimming: 4 bases; J trimming: 6 bases; junction bases outside the gene matches: 3.